What follows are 20 T cell receptor beta chains derived from one specimen sequenced in a study of lymphopenia after photon versus proton radiotherapy. TCRdb keeps only in-frame clones here, not all; method: immunoSEQ multiplex PCR. The sample includes about 29,000 clones, about 87% seen only once; the top ten take about 50%. The specimen was peripheral blood, collected from a patient treated with proton-based radiotherapy. The receptors derive from a woman aged 60-70 years with cholangiocarcinoma. Some clones in this sample may be carry-over from other donors' samples.

The chain uses TRBV7-3 and TRBJ1-2; 9 nucleotides agree with TRBD1. This CDR3 is built from 16 residues. Germline V gene data show CDR1 as SGHTA and CDR2 as FQGTGA. V dropped 5 bases and J dropped 8; count of bases not matched to a gene: 15. CDR3 DNA: TGTGCCAGCAGCCCGACCGGGACAGGGAGGTTCGAAGGCTACACCTTC. This gives the protein CASSPTGTGRFEGYTF.

The genes are TRBV4-3 and TRBJ2-1; 9 bases fit TRBD2. The CDR3 runs 15 residues. V shed 4 bases, J shed 5 bases, and the junction held 6 bases outside the gene matches. Germline V lookup: CDR1 LGHNA, CDR2 YSLEER. This CDR3 reads CASSLAGVTNNEQFF. For the CDR3, the DNA is TGCGCCAGCAGCCTAGCGGGAGTCACCAACAATGAGCAGTTCTTC.

The chain carries TRBV27 and TRBJ1-6; D is ambiguous. V lost 8 bases and J lost 5, with 13 bases in between. This CDR3 is 14 amino acids long. From germline, CDR1 is MNHEY and CDR2 SMNVEV (reference sequence). Here the CDR3 DNA reads TGTGCCAGCCGACCGGCGACCGATAATTCACCCCTCCACTTT. As protein: CASRPATDNSPLHF.

V gene TRBV5-4 combines with J gene TRBJ1-3; possibly TRBD1 for D (5 bases). The length of the CDR3 is 16 residues. Germline V gene sequence: CDR1 SGHNT, CDR2 YYREEE (reference sequence). Trimming cost V 0 bases and J 0 bases, with 10 bases left between them. The chain's CDR3 is CASSLGGRSSGNTIYF. Here the CDR3 DNA reads TGTGCCAGCAGCTTGGGGGGACGTAGCTCTGGAAACACCATATATTTT.

The chain carries TRBV10-2 and TRBJ2-7; 8 bases line up with TRBD2. The CDR3 covers 15 residues. Losses at the gene ends were 7 bases for V and 1 base for J; bases not matched to a gene: 9. Germline CDR1 reads WSHSY; CDR2 reads SAAADI. CDR3 residues: CASTTSGKQSYEQYF. CDR3 bases: TGCGCCAGCACAACTAGCGGAAAACAATCCTACGAGCAGTACTTC.

A few counts support this clone. The rearrangement uses TRBV4-3 and TRBJ1-5, with D maybe TRBD1 (5 bases). In germline, CDR1 is LGHNA, CDR2 YSLEER. This CDR3 contains 13 residues. Trimming pared 1 base from V and 9 bases from J, leaving 10 bases between. CDR3 sequence reads: CASSQAGDGPQHF. The CDR3 region has the DNA TGCGCCAGCAGCCAAGCGGGGGACGGGCCCCAGCATTTT.

The chain employs TRBV19 and TRBJ1-6; D is possibly TRBD1 (6 bases). The germline V gene has CDR1 LNHDA and CDR2 SQIVND (reference sequence). V was clipped by 2 bases and J by 6 bases, with 17 bases between them. This CDR3 region has 17 residues. As DNA, the CDR3 is TGTGCCAGTAGTATATCAGCCCCGGGGGCCCCTAATTCACCCCTCCACTTT. Its translation: CASSISAPGAPNSPLHF. The full variable domain, in which reference TRBV19 and TRBJ1-6 provide the parts outside the CDR3, is DGGITQSPKYLFRKEGQNVTLSCEQNLNHDAMYWYRQDPGQGLRLIYYSQIVNDFQKGDIAEGYSVSREKKESFPLTVTSAQKNPTAFYLCASSISAPGAPNSPLHFGNGTRLTVT.

This chain uses TRBV10-2 with TRBJ1-1; tentatively, D is TRBD1 (6 bases). The ends were cut back, 2 bases at V and 1 base at J, with 20 bases in the middle. This CDR3 has 18 amino acids. Per germline, CDR1 WSHSY and CDR2 SAAADI. CDR3 loop: CASSEGFGTLPANTEAFF. CDR3 sequence (DNA): TGCGCCAGCAGTGAGGGGTTTGGGACACTACCTGCGAACACTGAAGCTTTCTTT.

The CDR3 DNA reads TGCGCCAGCAGCCAAGGAGAATCCCACGTAGCCTACGAGCAGTACTTC. Its protein is CASSQGESHVAYEQYF. The chain uses TRBV4-1 and TRBJ2-7, with no clear D. Germline V gives CDR1 MGHRA, CDR2 YSYEKL. The CDR3 covers 16 residues. Trimming pared 1 base from V and 2 bases from J, leaving 15 bases between.

V is TRBV6-6 and J is TRBJ1-1; D is undetermined. The V gene lost 6 bases and the J gene lost 0 bases, with 5 bases spanning the gap. The CDR3 runs 12 residues. The V gene's germline CDR1 is MNHNY and CDR2 SVGAGI (reference sequence). The CDR3 nucleotides are TGTGCCAGCAGGTACGTGAACACTGAAGCTTTCTTT. This encodes CASRYVNTEAFF.

The chain links TRBV9 to TRBJ2-3, with 9 bases lining up with TRBD2. This CDR3 has 16 residues. V was pared by 1 base and J by 2 bases, with 5 bases of the junction left unmatched. Germline V CDR1 and CDR2: SGDLS, YYNGEE. The CDR3 loop reads CASSVSTSGSTDTQYF. CDR3 nucleotides: TGTGCCAGCAGCGTAAGTACTAGCGGGTCCACAGATACGCAGTATTTT.

V is TRBV9 and J is TRBJ2-2; D might be TRBD1 (6 bases). CDR1 is SGDLS, CDR2 YYNGEE, per germline. The CDR3 spans 14 residues. V lost 0 bases and J lost 4, with 7 bases in between. CDR3 DNA sequence: TGTGCCAGCAGCGTAGTGACAGGCACCGGGGAGCTGTTTTTT. Translating it yields CASSVVTGTGELFF.

The chain couples TRBV18 to TRBJ2-5; the D gene is possibly TRBD1 (6 bases). CDR1 and CDR2 from the germline V gene are KGHSH and LQKENI. There are 14 residues in the CDR3. V was clipped by 6 bases and J by 1 base, with 12 bases between them. The CDR3 nucleotides read TGTGCCAGCTCTCCGACAGGCCCCCAAGAGACCCAGTACTTC. It codes for CASSPTGPQETQYF.

This rearrangement joins TRBV5-1 to TRBJ2-5; D is undetermined. Germline V gene data show CDR1 as SGHRS and CDR2 as YFSETQ. Trimming removed 1 base from V and 2 bases from J, with 15 bases in between. The CDR3 length is 16 residues. In DNA form, the CDR3 reads TGCGCCAGCAGCTTGTCGGTAGATGGTTTACAAGAGACCCAGTACTTC. Its protein product is CASSLSVDGLQETQYF.

This clone has more than one count but fewer than ten. The chain combines TRBV2 with TRBJ2-7; 10 nucleotides match TRBD1. The germline gives CDR1 SNHLY, CDR2 FYNNEI. Trimming at V came to 6 bases and at J to 1 base, leaving 9 bases not matched to a gene. The CDR3 length is 16 residues. The CDR3 DNA reads as TGTGCCAGCAGACCCTCGACAGGGGGCGAATCCTACGAGCAGTACTTC. This translates into CASRPSTGGESYEQYF.

A single count supports this clone. V usage is TRBV19 and J usage is TRBJ2-1; possibly TRBD2 for D (5 bases). Germline loops: CDR1 LNHDA, CDR2 SQIVND (reference sequence). The CDR3 loop spans 15 amino acids. The V end was cut by 10 bases, the J end by 4 bases, with 20 bases between. CDR3 sequence reads: CATSARRVSYNEQFF. The DNA for the CDR3 is TGTGCCACCTCGGCCCGGCGGGTGTCTTACAATGAGCAGTTCTTC.

The chain recombines TRBV28 with TRBJ2-7, with 7 nucleotides matching TRBD1. With 7 bases clipped from V and 2 bases from J, the junction kept 2 bases outside the gene matches. The CDR3 totals 12 residues. Germline values: CDR1 MDHEN, CDR2 SYDVKM. CDR3 nucleotide sequence: TGTGCCAGCACGCAGGGGGCCTACGAGCAGTACTTC. Its protein product is CASTQGAYEQYF.

As DNA, the CDR3 is TGTGCTAGTGGTCCTTCAGGCACAGATACGCAGTATTTT. It yields the protein CASGPSGTDTQYF. This chain joins TRBV12-5 and TRBJ2-3; no reliable D call. This CDR3 contains 13 residues. The V end was cut by 5 bases, the J end by 1 base, with 7 bases between. Germline values: CDR1 LGHNT, CDR2 FRNRAP.

Concerning this clone itself: Only one base separates this from a far larger clonotype, so it likely reflects a read error. The chain carries TRBV2 and TRBJ2-7, with unresolved D. The germline V gene has CDR1 SNHLY and CDR2 FYNNEI. V was clipped by 11 bases and J by 7 bases, with 12 bases between them. The CDR3 extends over 10 amino acids. CDR3 in amino acids: CALRLGEQYF. CDR3 nucleotides: TGTGCCCTCCGACTCGGTGAGCAGTACTTC.

This clone appeared a single time. The genes are TRBV15 and TRBJ2-3; D unclear. Trimming took 2 bases from V and 2 from J, leaving 8 bases between them. Per the germline V gene, CDR1 is LNHNV and CDR2 is YYDKDF (reference sequence). CDR3 length: 14 residues. Written as DNA, the CDR3 is TGTGCCACCAGCAGACCCTCTTACACAGATACGCAGTATTTT. Translation: CATSRPSYTDTQYF.